This T cell receptor beta chain was recorded in a study of follicular helper T cells after annual influenza vaccination. As to this clone: Its antigen remains unknown.

Germline V lookup: CDR1 SGHTA, CDR2 FQGNSA. The CDR3 is made up of 15 amino acids. Trimming left V 6 bases short and J 2 bases short, with 16 bases between. TCRdb's table, derived via immunoSEQ multiplex PCR, lists solely in-frame clones and lacks some. The sample yields about 14,000 clones, about four fifths seen once. The time point: 2014-2015 season, pre-vaccination. Each time point used about 40 to 110 mL of blood. Study-level results: Change in circulating plasmablasts correlated with ICOS+CD38+ cTfh clonality change.

The source is an adult who received the influenza vaccine. The chain employs TRBV7-2 and TRBJ1-2; possibly TRBD1 for D (5 bases). The material was CXCR5- memory CD4+ T cells sorted from blood, obtained on the day of influenza vaccination. Here the CDR3 DNA reads TGTGCCAGCAGTCAGGCTGGGACGGTGAACTATGGCTACACCTTC. It codes for CASSQAGTVNYGYTF.